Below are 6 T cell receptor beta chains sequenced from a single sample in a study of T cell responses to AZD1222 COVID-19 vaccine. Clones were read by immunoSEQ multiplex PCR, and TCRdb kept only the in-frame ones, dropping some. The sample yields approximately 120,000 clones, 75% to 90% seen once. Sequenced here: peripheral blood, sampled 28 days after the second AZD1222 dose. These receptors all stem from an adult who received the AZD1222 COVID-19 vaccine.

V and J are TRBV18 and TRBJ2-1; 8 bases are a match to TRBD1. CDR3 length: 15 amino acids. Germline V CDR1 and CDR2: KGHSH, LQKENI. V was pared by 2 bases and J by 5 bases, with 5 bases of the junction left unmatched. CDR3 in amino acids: CASSPGQGAHNEQFF. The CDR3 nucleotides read TGTGCCAGCTCACCAGGACAGGGCGCCCACAATGAGCAGTTCTTC. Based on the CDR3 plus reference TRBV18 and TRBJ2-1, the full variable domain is NAGVMQNPRHLVRRRGQEARLRCSPMKGHSHVYWYRQLPEEGLKFMVYLQKENIIDESGMPKERFSAEFPKEGPSILRIQQVVRGDSAAYFCASSPGQGAHNEQFFGPGTRLTVL.

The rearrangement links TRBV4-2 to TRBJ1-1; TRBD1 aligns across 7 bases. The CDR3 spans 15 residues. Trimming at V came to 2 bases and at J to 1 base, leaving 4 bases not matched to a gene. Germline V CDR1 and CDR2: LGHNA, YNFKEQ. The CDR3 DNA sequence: TGTGCCAGCAGCCAACCGGGACAGACGAACACTGAAGCTTTCTTT. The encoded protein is CASSQPGQTNTEAFF.

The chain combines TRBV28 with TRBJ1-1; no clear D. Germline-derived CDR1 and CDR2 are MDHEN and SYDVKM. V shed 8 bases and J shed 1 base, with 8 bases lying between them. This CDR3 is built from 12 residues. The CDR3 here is CASGVWNTEAFF. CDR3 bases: TGTGCCAGCGGTGTATGGAACACTGAAGCTTTCTTT. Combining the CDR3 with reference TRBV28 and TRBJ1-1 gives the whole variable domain DVKVTQSSRYLVKRTGEKVFLECVQDMDHENMFWYRQDPGLGLRLIYFSYDVKMKEKGDIPEGYSVSREKKERFSLILESASTNQTSMYLCASGVWNTEAFFGQGTRLTVV.

CDR3 in amino acids: CASTLGTMAQYF. In DNA, the CDR3 is TGTGCCAGCACCCTCGGGACTATGGCGCAGTATTTT. The rearrangement links TRBV12-3 or TRBV12-4 to TRBJ2-3; 7 positions match TRBD2. Losses at the gene ends were 7 bases for V and 10 bases for J; bases not matched to a gene: 8. CDR3 length: 12 amino acids.

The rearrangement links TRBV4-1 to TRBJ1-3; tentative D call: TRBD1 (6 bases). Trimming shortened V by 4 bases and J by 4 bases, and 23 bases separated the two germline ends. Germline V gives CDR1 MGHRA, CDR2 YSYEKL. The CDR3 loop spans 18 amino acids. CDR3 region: CASSPGVLRKRSGNTIYF. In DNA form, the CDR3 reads TGCGCCAGCAGCCCAGGGGTCCTTCGAAAGCGGTCCGGAAACACCATATATTTT.

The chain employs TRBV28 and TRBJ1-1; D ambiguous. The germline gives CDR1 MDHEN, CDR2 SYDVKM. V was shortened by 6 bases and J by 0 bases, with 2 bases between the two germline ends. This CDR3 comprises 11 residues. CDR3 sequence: CASSMNTEAFF. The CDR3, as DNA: TGTGCCAGCAGCATGAACACTGAAGCTTTCTTT. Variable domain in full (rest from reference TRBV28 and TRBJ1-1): DVKVTQSSRYLVKRTGEKVFLECVQDMDHENMFWYRQDPGLGLRLIYFSYDVKMKEKGDIPEGYSVSREKKERFSLILESASTNQTSMYLCASSMNTEAFFGQGTRLTVV.